The 10 T cell receptor beta chains below come from one sample, sequenced in a study of regulatory dendritic cells for organ transplantation. Produced via immunoSEQ multiplex PCR; TCRdb's table is partial and in-frame only. The data contain about 30,000 clones, approximately 78% of them singletons. Sample: naive CD4+ T cells from blood. The subset here: CD45RA+ naive T cells. All receptors derive from a human donor in good health.

The rearrangement uses TRBV4-1 and TRBJ1-1, with a possible D match to TRBD1 (5 bases). V was pared by 8 bases and J by 6 bases, with 16 bases between. Germline V gives CDR1 MGHRA, CDR2 YSYEKL. The CDR3 spans 13 residues. This chain's CDR3 is CASGGGGRSEAFF. As DNA, the CDR3 is TGCGCCAGCGGTGGGGGAGGGCGGTCTGAAGCTTTCTTT.

The gene calls are TRBV5-1 and TRBJ2-6, with a possible D match to TRBD1 (6 bases). The germline CDR1 and CDR2 sequences are SGHRS and YFSETQ. Between the trimmed V and J ends, which lost 4 bases and 2 bases, there was a span of 13 bases. The length of the CDR3 is 16 residues. This CDR3 is CASSPPQGTGANVLTF. CDR3 in DNA: TGCGCCAGCAGCCCACCACAGGGAACTGGGGCCAACGTCCTGACTTTC.

V is TRBV18 and J is TRBJ1-2, with D tentatively TRBD1 (6 bases). This CDR3 contains 15 residues. Trimming left V 0 bases short and J 2 bases short, with 10 bases between. Germline V lookup: CDR1 KGHSH, CDR2 LQKENI. The CDR3 region is CASSPPAGTNYGYTF. The CDR3 DNA reads TGTGCCAGCTCACCACCGGCAGGGACAAACTATGGCTACACCTTC. The full variable domain, completed using reference TRBV18 and TRBJ1-2, is NAGVMQNPRHLVRRRGQEARLRCSPMKGHSHVYWYRQLPEEGLKFMVYLQKENIIDESGMPKERFSAEFPKEGPSILRIQQVVRGDSAAYFCASSPPAGTNYGYTFGSGTRLTVV.

The genes are TRBV6-1 and TRBJ1-2; 9 bases match TRBD1. With 9 bases clipped from V and 8 bases from J, the junction kept 4 bases outside the gene matches. In germline, CDR1 is MNHNS, CDR2 SASEGT. CDR3 size: 11 residues. The CDR3: CARGQGPGYTF. The CDR3 DNA reads TGTGCCAGAGGACAGGGGCCCGGCTACACCTTC.

V is TRBV7-2 and J is TRBJ2-5; 9 bases fit TRBD1. V gave up 3 bases and J gave up 6 bases; unmatched junction bases: 11. The CDR3 has 16 residues. CDR1 is SGHTA, CDR2 FQGNSA, per germline. The CDR3 DNA is TGTGCCAGCAGCTTCATTACCGGGACAGGGCTCAAGACCCAGTACTTC. Translating gives CASSFITGTGLKTQYF.

The chain combines TRBV2 with TRBJ1-1; possible D gene TRBD1, 5 bases. Trimming removed 7 bases from V and 4 bases from J, with 25 bases in between. There are 17 residues in the CDR3. CDR1 is SNHLY and CDR2 is FYNNEI in the germline V gene. The CDR3 nucleotides are TGTGCCAGCAAGTGGGGGAGGAAGGGGAGAGGAAGCACTGAAGCTTTCTTT. This sequence encodes CASKWGRKGRGSTEAFF.

This clone was counted once. This chain links TRBV10-3 with TRBJ2-5, with D perhaps matching TRBD2 (6 bases). This CDR3 comprises 13 residues. Germline V gene data show CDR1 as ENHRY and CDR2 as SYGVKD. Trimming removed 6 bases at V and 3 bases at J, with 11 bases between. CDR3 DNA: TGTGCCATCAGGAACGAGCGGGAAGAGACCCAGTACTTC. The encoded protein is CAIRNEREETQYF.

This chain connects TRBV27 to TRBJ1-5, with a tentative D call TRBD1 (6 bases). The CDR3 sequence is 17 residues long. Between the trimmed V and J ends, which lost 5 bases and 0 bases, there was a span of 17 bases. Per germline, CDR1 MNHEY and CDR2 SMNVEV (reference sequence). In DNA, the CDR3 is TGTGCCAGCAGTCCACCCGAAAGGGACATTAGCAATCAGCCCCAGCATTTT. This encodes CASSPPERDISNQPQHF.

The CDR3 bases are TGTGCCAGTAGTGCCCCAGGAGATACGCAGTATTTT. This codes for CASSAPGDTQYF. The chain uses TRBV19 and TRBJ2-3, with D unresolved. CDR3 size: 12 residues. The V end lost 5 bases, the J end lost 5 bases, and 8 bases lay between the germline ends. Germline V gene data show CDR1 as LNHDA and CDR2 as SQIVND (reference sequence).

This chain connects TRBV6-6 to TRBJ2-3; D is unclear. Germline CDR1 is MNHNY and CDR2 is SVGAGI (reference sequence). Trimming cost V 8 bases and J 4 bases, with 10 bases left between them. This CDR3 contains 12 residues. As DNA, the CDR3 is TGTGCCAGCGCCCACTTTTCAGATACGCAGTATTTT. Protein product: CASAHFSDTQYF.